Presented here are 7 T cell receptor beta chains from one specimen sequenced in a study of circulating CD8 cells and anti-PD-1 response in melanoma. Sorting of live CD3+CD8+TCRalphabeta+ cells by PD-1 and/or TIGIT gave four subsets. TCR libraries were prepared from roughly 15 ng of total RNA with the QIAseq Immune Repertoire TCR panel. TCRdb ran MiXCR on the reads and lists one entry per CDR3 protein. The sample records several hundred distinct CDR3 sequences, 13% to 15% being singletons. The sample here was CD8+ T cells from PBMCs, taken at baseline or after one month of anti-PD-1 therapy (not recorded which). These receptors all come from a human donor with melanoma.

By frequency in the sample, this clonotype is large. The CDR3 reads CATREDTPTSYEQYF. The CDR3 nucleotides read TGTGCCACCCGGGAGGACACGCCAACGTCCTACGAGCAGTACTTC. This chain uses TRBV24-1 with TRBJ2-7; 7 bases agree with TRBD2. Germline V gene lookup returns CDR1 KGHDR and CDR2 SFDVKD. The V gene end was trimmed by 9 bases and the J gene end by 1 base; junction bases not matched to a gene: 11. The CDR3 extends over 15 amino acids.

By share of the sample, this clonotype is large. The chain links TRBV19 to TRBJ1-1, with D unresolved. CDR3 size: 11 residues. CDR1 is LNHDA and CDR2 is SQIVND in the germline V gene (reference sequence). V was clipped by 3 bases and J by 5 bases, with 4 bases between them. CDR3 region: CASSIMTEAFF. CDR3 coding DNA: TGTGCCAGTAGTATTATGACTGAAGCTTTCTTT.

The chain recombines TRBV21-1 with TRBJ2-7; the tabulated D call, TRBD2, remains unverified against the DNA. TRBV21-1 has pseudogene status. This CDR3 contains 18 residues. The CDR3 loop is CASSTAPSGGASSYEQYF. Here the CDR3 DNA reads TGTGCCAGCAGCACAGCGCCTAGCGGGGGGGCCTCCTCCTACGAGCAGTACTTC.

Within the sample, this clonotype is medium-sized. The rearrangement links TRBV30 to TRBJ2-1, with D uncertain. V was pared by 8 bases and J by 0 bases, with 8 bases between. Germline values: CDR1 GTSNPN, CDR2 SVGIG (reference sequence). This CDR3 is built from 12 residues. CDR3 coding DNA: TGTGCCAGACACAGCTCCTACAATGAGCAGTTCTTC. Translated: CARHSSYNEQFF.

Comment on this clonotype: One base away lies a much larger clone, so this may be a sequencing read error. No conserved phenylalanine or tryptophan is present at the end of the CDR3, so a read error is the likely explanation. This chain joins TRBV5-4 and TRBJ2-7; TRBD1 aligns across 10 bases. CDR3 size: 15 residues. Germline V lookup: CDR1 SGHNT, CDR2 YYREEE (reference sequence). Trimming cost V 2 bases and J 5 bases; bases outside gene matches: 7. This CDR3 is CASSFVGTGEDEQYL. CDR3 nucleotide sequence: TGTGCCAGCAGCTTCGTGGGGACAGGGGAGGACGAGCAGTACCTC.

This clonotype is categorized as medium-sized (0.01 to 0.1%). Here the CDR3 reads CASSAWQGLAELFF. DNA for the CDR3: TGTGCCAGTAGTGCATGGCAGGGGCTAGCAGAACTGTTTTTT. V gene TRBV19 combines with J gene TRBJ1-4; a possible D gene is TRBD1 (6 bases). This CDR3 contains 14 residues. CDR1 and CDR2 (germline): LNHDA, SQIVND (reference sequence). Trimming removed 5 bases from V and 12 bases from J, with 19 bases in between.

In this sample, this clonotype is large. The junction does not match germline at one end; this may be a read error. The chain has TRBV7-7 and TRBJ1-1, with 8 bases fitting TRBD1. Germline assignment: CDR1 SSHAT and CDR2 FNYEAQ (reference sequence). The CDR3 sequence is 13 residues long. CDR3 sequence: CASSPGTGTEAFF. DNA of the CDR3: TGTGCTAGCAGCCCCGGGACAGGCACTGAAGCTTTCTTT.